This T cell receptor beta chain appears in the sequencing data of a study of cytomegalovirus exposure and HLA in healthy donors. J gave up 6 bases and V 5 bases, and 9 bases lay outside the gene matches. Germline lookup yields CDR1 SEHNR and CDR2 FQNEAQ (reference sequence). The CDR3 has 16 amino acids. The PCR made use of 60 Vbeta and 13 Jbeta primers. Measured with immunoSEQ multiplex PCR; TCRdb has only the in-frame clones, and not every one. The table records approximately 80,000 clones, 74% of them present only once. This chain joins TRBV7-9 and TRBJ2-5; 13 bases are a match to TRBD2. The material sequenced was PBMCs. This TCR was sampled from a man aged 25 to 40 in good health and CMV-seropositive. CDR3 sequence: CASSPGLAGDGKTQYF. The CDR3 nucleotides read TGTGCCAGCAGCCCCGGACTAGCGGGAGATGGAAAGACCCAGTACTTC. Supplemented by reference TRBV7-9 and TRBJ2-5, the full variable domain reads DTGVSQNPRHKITKRGQNVTFRCDPISEHNRLYWYRQTLGQGPEFLTYFQNEAQLEKSRLLSDRFSAERPKGSFSTLEIQRTEQGDSAMYLCASSPGLAGDGKTQYFGPGTRLLVL.